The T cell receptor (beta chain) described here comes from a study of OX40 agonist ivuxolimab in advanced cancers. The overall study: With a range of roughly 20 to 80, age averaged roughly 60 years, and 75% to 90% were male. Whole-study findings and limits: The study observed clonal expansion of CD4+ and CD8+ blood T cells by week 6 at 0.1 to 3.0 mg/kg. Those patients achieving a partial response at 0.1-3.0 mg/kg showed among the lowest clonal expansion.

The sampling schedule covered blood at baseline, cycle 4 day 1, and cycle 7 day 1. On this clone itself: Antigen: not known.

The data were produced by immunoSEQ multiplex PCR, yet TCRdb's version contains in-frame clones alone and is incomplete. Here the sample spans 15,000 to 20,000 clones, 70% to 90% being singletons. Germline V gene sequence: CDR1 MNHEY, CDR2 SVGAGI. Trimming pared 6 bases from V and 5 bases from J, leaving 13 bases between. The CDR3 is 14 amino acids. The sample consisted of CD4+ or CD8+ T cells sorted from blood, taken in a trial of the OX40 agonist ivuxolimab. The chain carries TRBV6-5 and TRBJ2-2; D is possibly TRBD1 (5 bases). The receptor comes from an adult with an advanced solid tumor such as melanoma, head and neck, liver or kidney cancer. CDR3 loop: CASRQGVLTGELFF. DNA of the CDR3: TGTGCCAGCAGACAAGGGGTATTAACCGGGGAGCTGTTTTTT.